This TCR beta chain was sequenced in a study of shared clonotypes between healthy human individuals. As for the study in general: Per donor, three plates held CD4 naive cells, three held CD4 memory, two held CD8 naive and one held CD8 memory. Study-level points and caveats: Tissues were not sampled, only blood, and their repertoires likely differ.

Assay: immunoSEQ multiplex PCR; the TCRdb copy retains only in-frame clones and omits some. The table has some 790,000 clones, 72% seen once. This clone was counted between two and nine times. The antigen is undetermined. This CDR3 contains 13 residues. Germline V gene sequence: CDR1 GTSNPN, CDR2 SVGIG (reference sequence). The sample consisted of memory CD4+ T cells sorted from blood. The subset was: CD45RA-negative fraction. The TCR originated in a woman in her twenties or thirties in good health. V usage is TRBV30 and J usage is TRBJ2-5, with 9 bases that match TRBD2. Gene TRBJ2-7 matches the end of the DNA better, so the J call may be wrong. The CDR3 DNA sequence: TGTGCCTGGAGTACTAGCGGGTGGAACGAGCAGTACTTC. It specifies CAWSTSGWNEQYF.